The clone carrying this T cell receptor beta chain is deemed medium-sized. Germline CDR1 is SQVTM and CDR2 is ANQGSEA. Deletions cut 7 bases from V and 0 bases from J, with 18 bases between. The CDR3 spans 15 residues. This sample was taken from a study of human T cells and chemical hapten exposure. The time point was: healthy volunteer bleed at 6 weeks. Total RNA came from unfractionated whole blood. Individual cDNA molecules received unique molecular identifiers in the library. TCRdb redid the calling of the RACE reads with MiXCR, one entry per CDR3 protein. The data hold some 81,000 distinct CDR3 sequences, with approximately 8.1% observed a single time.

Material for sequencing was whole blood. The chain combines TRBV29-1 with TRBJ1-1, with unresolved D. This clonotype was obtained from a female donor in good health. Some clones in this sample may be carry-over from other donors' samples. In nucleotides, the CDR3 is TGCAGCGCCGTGATTCGGGAAGGACTGAACACTGAAGCTTTCTTT. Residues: CSAVIREGLNTEAFF.